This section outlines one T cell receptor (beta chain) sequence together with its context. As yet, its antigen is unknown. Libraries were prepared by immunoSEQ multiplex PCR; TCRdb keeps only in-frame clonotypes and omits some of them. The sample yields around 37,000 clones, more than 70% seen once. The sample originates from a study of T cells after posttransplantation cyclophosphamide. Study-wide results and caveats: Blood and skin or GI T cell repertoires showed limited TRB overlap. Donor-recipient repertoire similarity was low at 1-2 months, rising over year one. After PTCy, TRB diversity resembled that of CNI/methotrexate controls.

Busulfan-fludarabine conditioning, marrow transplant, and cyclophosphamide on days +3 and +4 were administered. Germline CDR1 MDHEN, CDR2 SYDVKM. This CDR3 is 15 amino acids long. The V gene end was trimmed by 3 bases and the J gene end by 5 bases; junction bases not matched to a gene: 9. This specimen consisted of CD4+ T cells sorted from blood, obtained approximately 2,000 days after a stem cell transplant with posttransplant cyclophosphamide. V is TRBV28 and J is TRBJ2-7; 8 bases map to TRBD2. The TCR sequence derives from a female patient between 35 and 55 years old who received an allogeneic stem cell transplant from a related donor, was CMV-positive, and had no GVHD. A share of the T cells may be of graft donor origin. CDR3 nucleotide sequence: TGTGCCAGCAGTTTCCCGAGTCCCGGGAGGGACGAGCAGTACTTC. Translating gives CASSFPSPGRDEQYF.